This T cell receptor (beta chain) emerged from a study of cytomegalovirus exposure and HLA in healthy donors. Background on the study: In a previous analysis, 95 million to 130 million unique TCR beta sequences were found from some 180 million T cells.

V shed 7 bases, J shed 1 base, and the junction held 10 bases outside the gene matches. The CDR3 is made up of 16 amino acids. Per germline, CDR1 SGHRS and CDR2 YFSETQ. Primers: 60 Vbeta forward and 13 Jbeta reverse. Generated by immunoSEQ multiplex PCR, the TCRdb table keeps only in-frame clones and is missing some. Of about 200,000 clones listed, approximately 80% are singletons. The rearrangement joins TRBV5-1 to TRBJ2-5; 10 positions agree with TRBD2. Source material: PBMCs. The TCR originated in a male donor in good health and CMV-seronegative. CDR3: CASVPWGTSAQETQYF. As DNA, the CDR3 is TGCGCCAGCGTACCCTGGGGGACTAGCGCCCAAGAGACCCAGTACTTC.